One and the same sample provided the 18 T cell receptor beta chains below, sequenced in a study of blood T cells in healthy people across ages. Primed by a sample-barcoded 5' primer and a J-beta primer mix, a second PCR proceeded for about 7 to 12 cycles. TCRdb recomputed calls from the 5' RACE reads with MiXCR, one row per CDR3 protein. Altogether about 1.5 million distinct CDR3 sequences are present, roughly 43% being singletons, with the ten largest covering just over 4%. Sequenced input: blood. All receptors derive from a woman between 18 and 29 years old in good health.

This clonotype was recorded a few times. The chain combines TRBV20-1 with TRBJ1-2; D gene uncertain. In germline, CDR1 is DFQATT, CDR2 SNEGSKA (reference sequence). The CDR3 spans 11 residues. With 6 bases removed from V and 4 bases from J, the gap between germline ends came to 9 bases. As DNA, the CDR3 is TGCAGTGCGAACGTTGCCTATGGCTACACCTTC. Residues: CSANVAYGYTF.

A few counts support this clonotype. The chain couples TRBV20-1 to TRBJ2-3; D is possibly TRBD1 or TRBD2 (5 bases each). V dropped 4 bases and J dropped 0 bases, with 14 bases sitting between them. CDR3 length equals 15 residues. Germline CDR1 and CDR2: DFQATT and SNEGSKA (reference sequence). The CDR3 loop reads CSATRGGISTDTQYF. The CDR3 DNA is TGCAGTGCTACGAGGGGTGGGATTAGCACAGATACGCAGTATTTT.

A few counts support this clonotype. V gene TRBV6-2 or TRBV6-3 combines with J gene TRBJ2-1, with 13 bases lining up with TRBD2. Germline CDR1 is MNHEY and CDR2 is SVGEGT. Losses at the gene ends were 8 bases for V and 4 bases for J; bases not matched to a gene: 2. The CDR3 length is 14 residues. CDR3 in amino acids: CASWGLAGYNEQFF. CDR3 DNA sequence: TGTGCCAGCTGGGGACTAGCGGGGTACAATGAGCAGTTCTTC.

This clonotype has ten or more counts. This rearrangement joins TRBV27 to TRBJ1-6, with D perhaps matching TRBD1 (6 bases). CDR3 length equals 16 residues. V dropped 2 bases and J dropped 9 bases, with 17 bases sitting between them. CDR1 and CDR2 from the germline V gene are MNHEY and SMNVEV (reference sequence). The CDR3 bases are TGTGCCAGCAGTTTAACCGGGACACTTTTTTCTTCACCCCTCCACTTT. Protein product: CASSLTGTLFSSPLHF.

The CDR3 coding sequence is TGTGCCAGCAGTTGGACAGGGGCCATGAACACTGAAGCTTTCTTT. Protein product: CASSWTGAMNTEAFF. J is TRBJ1-1 and V is TRBV12-3 or TRBV12-4, with 9 bases aligning to TRBD1. CDR3 length: 15 amino acids. V was pared by 4 bases and J by 0 bases, with 3 bases of the junction left unmatched.

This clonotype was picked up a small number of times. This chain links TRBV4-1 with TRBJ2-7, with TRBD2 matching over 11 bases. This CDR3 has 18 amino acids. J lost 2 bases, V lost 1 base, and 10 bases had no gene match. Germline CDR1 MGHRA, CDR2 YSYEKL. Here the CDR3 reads CASSQGEASGGLTYEQYF. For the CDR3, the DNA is TGCGCCAGCAGCCAAGGGGAGGCTAGCGGGGGGTTAACCTACGAGCAGTACTTC.

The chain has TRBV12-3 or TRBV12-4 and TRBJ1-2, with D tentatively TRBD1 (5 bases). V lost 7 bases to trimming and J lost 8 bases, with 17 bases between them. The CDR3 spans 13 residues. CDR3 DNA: TGTGCCAGCACATTGAGGACATCCGGCGGCTACACCTTC. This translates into CASTLRTSGGYTF.

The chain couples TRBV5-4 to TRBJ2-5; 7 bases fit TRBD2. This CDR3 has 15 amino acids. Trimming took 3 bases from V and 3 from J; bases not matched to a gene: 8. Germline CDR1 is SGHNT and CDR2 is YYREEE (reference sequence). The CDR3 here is CASSWERAGKETQYF. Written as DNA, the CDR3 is TGTGCCAGCAGCTGGGAACGAGCGGGGAAAGAGACCCAGTACTTC.

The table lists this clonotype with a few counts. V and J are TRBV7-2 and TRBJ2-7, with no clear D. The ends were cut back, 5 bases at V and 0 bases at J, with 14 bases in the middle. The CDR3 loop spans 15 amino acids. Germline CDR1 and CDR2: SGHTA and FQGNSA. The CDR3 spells CASSLHQLSSYEQYF. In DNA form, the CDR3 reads TGTGCCAGCAGCCTTCACCAATTAAGCTCCTACGAGCAGTACTTC.

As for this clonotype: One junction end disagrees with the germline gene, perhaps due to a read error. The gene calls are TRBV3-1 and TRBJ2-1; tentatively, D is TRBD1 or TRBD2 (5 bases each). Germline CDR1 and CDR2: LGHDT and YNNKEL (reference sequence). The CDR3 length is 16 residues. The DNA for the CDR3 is TGTGCCAGCAGCCAAGCTCCGCCTAGGGGAGACAATGTGCAGTTCTTC. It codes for CASSQAPPRGDNVQFF.

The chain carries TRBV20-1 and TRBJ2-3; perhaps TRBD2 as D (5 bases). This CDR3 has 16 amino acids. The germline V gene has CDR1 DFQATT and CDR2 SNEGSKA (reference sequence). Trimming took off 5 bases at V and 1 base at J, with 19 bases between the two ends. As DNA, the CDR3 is TGCAGTGCTCCCGGACTGGCTAAGCTAGGCACAGATACGCAGTATTTT. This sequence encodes CSAPGLAKLGTDTQYF.

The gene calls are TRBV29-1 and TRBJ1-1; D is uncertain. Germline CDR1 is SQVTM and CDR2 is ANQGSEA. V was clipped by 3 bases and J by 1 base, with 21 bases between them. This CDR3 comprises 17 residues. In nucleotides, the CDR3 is TGCAGCGTTGATCTTAATGTCTCTCCAACCGGGAACACTGAAGCTTTCTTT. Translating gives CSVDLNVSPTGNTEAFF.

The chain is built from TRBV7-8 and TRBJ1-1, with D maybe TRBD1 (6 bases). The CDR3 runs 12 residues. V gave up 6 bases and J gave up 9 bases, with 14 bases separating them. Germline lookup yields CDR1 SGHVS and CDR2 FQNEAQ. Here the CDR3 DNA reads TGTGCCAGCAGACAACTCCAGGGGAAAGCTTTCTTT. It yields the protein CASRQLQGKAFF. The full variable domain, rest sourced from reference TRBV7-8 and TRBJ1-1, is GAGVSQSPRYKVAKRGQDVALRCDPISGHVSLFWYQQALGQGPEFLTYFQNEAQLDKSGLPSDRFFAERPEGSVSTLKIQRTQQEDSAVYLCASRQLQGKAFFGQGTRLTVV.

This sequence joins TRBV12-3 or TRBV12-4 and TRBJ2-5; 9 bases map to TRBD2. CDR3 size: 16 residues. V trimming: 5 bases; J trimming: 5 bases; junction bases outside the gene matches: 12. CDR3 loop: CASSGGGGGLYETQYF. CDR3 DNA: TGTGCCAGCAGTGGGGGCGGGGGGGGCCTCTACGAGACCCAGTACTTC.

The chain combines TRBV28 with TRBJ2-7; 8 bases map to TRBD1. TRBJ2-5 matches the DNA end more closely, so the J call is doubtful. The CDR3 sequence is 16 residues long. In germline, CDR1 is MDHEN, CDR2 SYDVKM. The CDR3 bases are TGTGCCAGTAGCTCTCACGGACAGGGAGAGAGGGAGACCCAGTACTTC. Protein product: CASSSHGQGERETQYF.

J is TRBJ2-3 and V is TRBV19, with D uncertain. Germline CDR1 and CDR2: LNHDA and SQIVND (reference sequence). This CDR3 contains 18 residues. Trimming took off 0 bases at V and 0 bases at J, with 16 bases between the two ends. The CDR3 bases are TGTGCCAGTAGTATAGAATTGGCAGGCCAAACTAGCACAGATACGCAGTATTTT. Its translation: CASSIELAGQTSTDTQYF.

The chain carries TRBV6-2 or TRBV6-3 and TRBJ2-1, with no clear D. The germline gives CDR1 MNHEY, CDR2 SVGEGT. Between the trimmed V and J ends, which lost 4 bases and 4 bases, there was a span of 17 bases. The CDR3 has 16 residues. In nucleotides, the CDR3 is TGTGCCAGCAGTTTCCTGACCCGCGCCCTTTACAATGAGCAGTTCTTC. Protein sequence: CASSFLTRALYNEQFF.

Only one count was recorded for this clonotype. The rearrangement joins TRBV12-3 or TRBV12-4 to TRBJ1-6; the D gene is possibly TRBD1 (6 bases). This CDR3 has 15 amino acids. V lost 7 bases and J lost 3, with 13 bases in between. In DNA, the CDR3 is TGTGCCAGCAAAACAGGGCCAAACTATAATTCACCCCTCCACTTT. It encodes CASKTGPNYNSPLHF.